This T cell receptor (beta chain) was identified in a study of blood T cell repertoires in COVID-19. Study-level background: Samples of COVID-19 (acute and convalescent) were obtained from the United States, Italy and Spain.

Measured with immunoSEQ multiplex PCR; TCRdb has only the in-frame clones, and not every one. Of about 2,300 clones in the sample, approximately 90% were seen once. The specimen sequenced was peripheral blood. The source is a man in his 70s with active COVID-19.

DNA for the CDR3: TGTGCCAGCAGTTGGACAGGCCCCGGGGCTGAAGCTTTCTTT. Translated, it gives CASSWTGPGAEAFF. This rearrangement joins TRBV6-5 to TRBJ1-1; 7 bases align to TRBD1. The trim removed 4 bases at V and 6 bases at J, leaving 8 bases unmatched. The CDR3 is 14 residues long. Germline CDR1 is MNHEY and CDR2 is SVGAGI.